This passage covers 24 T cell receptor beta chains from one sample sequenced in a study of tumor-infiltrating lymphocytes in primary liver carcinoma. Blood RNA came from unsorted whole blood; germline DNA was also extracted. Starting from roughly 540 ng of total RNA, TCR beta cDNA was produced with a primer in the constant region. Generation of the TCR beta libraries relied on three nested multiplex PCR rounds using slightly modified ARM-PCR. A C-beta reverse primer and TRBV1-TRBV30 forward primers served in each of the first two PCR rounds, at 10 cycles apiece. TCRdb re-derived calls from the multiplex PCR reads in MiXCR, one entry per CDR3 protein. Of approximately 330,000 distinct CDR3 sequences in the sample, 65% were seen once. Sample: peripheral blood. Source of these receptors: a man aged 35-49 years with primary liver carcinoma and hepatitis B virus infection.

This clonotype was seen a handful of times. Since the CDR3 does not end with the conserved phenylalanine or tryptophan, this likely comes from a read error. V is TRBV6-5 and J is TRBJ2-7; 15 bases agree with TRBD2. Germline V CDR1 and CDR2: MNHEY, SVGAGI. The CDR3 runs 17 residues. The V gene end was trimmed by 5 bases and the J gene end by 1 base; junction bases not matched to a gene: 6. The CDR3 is CASSGTSGRSRSYEQYL. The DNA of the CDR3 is TGTGCCAGCAGTGGGACTAGCGGGAGGTCGAGATCCTACGAGCAGTACTTA.

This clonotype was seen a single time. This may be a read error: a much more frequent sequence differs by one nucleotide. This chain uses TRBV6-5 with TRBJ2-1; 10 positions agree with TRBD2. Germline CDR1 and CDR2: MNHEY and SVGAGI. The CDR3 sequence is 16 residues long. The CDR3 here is CPSRNPSGSPINEQFF. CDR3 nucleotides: TGTCCCAGCAGAAACCCTAGCGGGAGTCCCATCAATGAGCAGTTCTTC.

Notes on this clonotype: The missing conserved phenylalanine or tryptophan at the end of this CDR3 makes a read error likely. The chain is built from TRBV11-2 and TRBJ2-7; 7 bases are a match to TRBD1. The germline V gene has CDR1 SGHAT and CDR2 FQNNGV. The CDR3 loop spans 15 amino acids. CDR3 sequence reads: CVSSRSTGESYEQYL. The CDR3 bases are TGTGTCAGCAGCCGGAGCACAGGGGAGTCCTACGAGCAGTACCTC.

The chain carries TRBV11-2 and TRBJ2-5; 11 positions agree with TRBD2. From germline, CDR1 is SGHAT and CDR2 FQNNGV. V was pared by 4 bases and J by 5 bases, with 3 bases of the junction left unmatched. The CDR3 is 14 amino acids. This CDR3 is CASSSVAGGETQYF. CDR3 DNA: TGTGCCAGCAGCTCCGTAGCGGGAGGGGAGACCCAGTACTTC. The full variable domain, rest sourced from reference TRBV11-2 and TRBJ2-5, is EAGVAQSPRYKIIEKRQSVAFWCNPISGHATLYWYQQILGQGPKLLIQFQNNGVVDDSQLPKDRFSAERLKGVDSTLKIQPAKLEDSAVYLCASSSVAGGETQYFGPGTRLLVL.

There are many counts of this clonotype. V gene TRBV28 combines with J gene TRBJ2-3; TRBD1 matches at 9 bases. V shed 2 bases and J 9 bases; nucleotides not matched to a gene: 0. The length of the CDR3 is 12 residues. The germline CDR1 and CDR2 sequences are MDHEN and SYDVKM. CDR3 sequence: CASSLGQGTQYF. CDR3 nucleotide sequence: TGTGCCAGCAGTTTAGGACAGGGGACGCAGTATTTT.

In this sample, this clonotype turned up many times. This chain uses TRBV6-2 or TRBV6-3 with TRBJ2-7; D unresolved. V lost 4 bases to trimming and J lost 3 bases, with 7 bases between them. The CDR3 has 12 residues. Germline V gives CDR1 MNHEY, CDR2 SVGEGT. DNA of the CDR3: TGTGCCAGCAGTTCCTACCACTACGAGCAGTACTTC. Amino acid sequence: CASSSYHYEQYF.

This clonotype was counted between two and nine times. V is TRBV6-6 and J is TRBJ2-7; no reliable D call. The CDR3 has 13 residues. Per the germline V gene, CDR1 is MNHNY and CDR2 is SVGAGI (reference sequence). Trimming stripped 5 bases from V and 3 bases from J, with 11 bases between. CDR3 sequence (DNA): TGTGCCAGCAGTCCCGCGGCCCACTACGAGCAGTACTTC. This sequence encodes CASSPAAHYEQYF.

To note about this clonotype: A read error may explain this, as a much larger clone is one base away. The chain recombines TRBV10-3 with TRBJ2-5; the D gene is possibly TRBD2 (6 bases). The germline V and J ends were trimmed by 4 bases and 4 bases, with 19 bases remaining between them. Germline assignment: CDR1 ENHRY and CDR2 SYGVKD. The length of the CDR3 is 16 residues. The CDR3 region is CAISGSRSGGGETQYF. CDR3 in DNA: TGTGCCATCAGTGGGTCGCGGTCCGGGGGAGGAGAGACCCAGTACTTC.

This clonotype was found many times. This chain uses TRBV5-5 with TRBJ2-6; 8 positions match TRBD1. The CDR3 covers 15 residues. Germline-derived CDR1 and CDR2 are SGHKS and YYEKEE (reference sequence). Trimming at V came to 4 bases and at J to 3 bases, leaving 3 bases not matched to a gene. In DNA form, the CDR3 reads TGTGCCAGCAGCCTGACAGGGGATGGGGCCAACGTCCTGACTTTC. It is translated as CASSLTGDGANVLTF.

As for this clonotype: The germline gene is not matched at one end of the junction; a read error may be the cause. This CDR3 is CASSEGRREGYYEQHF. Here the CDR3 DNA reads TGTGCCAGCAGTGAGGGCCGGCGGGAGGGATACTACGAGCAGCACTTC. The chain links TRBV2 to TRBJ2-7; 9 bases agree with TRBD2. Germline V gene data show CDR1 as SNHLY and CDR2 as FYNNEI. The CDR3 has 16 amino acids.

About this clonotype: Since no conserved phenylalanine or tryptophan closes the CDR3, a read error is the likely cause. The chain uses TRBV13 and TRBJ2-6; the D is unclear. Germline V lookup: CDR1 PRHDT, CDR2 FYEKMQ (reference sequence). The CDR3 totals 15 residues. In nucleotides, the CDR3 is TGTGCCAGCAGCTACGGTGTCTCTGGTGCCAACGTCCTGACTTCC. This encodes CASSYGVSGANVLTS.

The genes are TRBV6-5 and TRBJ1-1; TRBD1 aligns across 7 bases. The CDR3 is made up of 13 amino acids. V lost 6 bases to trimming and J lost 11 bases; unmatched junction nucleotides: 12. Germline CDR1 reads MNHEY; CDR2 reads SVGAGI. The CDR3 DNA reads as TGTGCCAGCAGCGTAAAACCGACAGGGAATGCTTTCTTT. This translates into CASSVKPTGNAFF.

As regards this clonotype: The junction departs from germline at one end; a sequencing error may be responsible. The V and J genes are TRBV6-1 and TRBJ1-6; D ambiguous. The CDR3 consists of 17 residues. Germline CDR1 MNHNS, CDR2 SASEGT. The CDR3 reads CASSLIEKDLSNSPLHF. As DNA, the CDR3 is TGTGCCAGCAGTTTAATCGAAAAGGACCTTAGTAATTCACCCCTCCACTTC.

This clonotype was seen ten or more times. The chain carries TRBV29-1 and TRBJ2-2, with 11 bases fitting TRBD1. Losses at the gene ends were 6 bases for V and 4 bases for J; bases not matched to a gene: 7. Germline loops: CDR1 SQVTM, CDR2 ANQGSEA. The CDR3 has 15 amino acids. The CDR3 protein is CSVGTGGESTGELFF. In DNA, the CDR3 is TGCAGCGTAGGGACAGGGGGAGAGAGCACCGGGGAGCTGTTTTTT.

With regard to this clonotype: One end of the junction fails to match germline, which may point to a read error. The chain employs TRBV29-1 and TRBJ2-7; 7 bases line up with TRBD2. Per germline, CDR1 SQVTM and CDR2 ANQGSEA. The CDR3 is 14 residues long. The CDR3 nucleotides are TGCAGTGTTGAACTCAGCGGGACCTCCTACGAGCAGTACTTC. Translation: CSVELSGTSYEQYF.

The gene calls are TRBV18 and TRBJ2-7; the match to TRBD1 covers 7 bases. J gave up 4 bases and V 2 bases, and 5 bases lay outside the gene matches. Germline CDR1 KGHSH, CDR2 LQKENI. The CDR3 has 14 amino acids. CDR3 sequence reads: CASSPIQGMYEQYF. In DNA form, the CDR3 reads TGTGCCAGCTCACCAATACAGGGGATGTACGAGCAGTACTTC.

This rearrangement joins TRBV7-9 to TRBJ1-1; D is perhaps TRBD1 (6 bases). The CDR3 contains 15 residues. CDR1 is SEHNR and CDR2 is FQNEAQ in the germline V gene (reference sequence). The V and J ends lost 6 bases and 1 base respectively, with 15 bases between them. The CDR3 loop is CASSRAGGRNTEAFF. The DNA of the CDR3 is TGTGCCAGCAGTAGGGCGGGGGGCCGGAACACTGAAGCTTTCTTT.

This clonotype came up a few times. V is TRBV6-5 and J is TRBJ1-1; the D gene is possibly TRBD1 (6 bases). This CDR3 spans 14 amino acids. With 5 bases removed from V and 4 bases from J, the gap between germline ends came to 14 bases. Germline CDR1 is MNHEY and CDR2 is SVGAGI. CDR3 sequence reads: CASSPLNRATEAFF. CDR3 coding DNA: TGTGCCAGCAGTCCTTTAAACAGGGCCACTGAAGCTTTCTTT.

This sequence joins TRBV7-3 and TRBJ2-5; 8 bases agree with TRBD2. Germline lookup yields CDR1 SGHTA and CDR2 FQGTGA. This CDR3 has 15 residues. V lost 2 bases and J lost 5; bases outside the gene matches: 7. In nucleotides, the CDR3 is TGTGCCAGCAGCTTATTTCCAGCGGGAGTTGAGACCCAGTACTTC. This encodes CASSLFPAGVETQYF.

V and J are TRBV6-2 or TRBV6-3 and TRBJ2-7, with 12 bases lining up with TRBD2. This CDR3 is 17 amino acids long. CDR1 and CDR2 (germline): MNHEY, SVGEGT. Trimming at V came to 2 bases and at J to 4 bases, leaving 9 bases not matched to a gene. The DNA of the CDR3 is TGTGCCAGCAGTTACGGGACTAGCGGGCTGCGGGGATACGAGCAGTACTTC. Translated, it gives CASSYGTSGLRGYEQYF.

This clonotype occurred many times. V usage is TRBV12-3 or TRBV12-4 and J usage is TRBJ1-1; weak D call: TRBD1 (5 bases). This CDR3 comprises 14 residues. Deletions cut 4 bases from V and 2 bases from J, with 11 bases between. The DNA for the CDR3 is TGTGCCAGCAGTTCCTCAGGGACCAACACTGAAGCTTTCTTT. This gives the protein CASSSSGTNTEAFF.

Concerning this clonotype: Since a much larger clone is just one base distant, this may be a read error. The CDR3 is CASSPGTGAGANILTF. The CDR3, as DNA: TGTGCCAGCAGCCCCGGGACAGGGGCTGGGGCCAACATCCTGACTTTC. J is TRBJ2-6 and V is TRBV6-1; 10 bases fit TRBD1. Germline-derived CDR1 and CDR2 are MNHNS and SASEGT. This CDR3 contains 16 residues.

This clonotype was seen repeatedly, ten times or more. The CDR3: CASSLKGGARGHYEQYF. In DNA form, the CDR3 reads TGTGCCAGCAGCTTAAAAGGGGGGGCCAGGGGACACTACGAGCAGTACTTC. This chain links TRBV11-2 with TRBJ2-7; D perhaps matches TRBD2 (7 bases). With 2 bases removed from V and 3 bases from J, the gap between germline ends came to 20 bases. The CDR3 covers 17 residues. Germline V lookup: CDR1 SGHAT, CDR2 FQNNGV.

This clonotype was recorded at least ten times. The CDR3 sequence is CASKKTGEGYGYTF. Here the CDR3 DNA reads TGTGCCAGCAAGAAAACAGGGGAGGGCTATGGCTACACCTTC. The gene calls are TRBV6-5 and TRBJ1-2; 7 bases match TRBD1. Looked up from germline, CDR1 is MNHEY and CDR2 is SVGAGI. The CDR3 consists of 14 residues. Trimming removed 7 bases from V and 4 bases from J; junction bases left unmatched: 9.